The rows below give T cell receptor beta chains drawn from one sample of a study of T cell changes during pregnancy in multiple sclerosis. Assay: immunoSEQ multiplex PCR; the TCRdb copy retains only in-frame clones and omits some. The data contain about 100,000 clones, around 90% of them singletons. This sample comprised peripheral blood, obtained in the second trimester of pregnancy. These receptors came from a female donor with multiple sclerosis, enrolled in a pregnancy study. Both conserved end residues are part of each CDR3. The D gene is left open where the match is weak. Rows may omit the clone size; those that give it use once, few, many or a size class.

d_call: TRBD1; clone_size: -; v_call: TRBV14; j_call: TRBJ2-5; cdr3_nt: TGTGCCAGCAGCCAAGATAGGCGACAGGGGGGAGAGACCCAGTACTTC; cdr3_aa: CASSQDRRQGGETQYF
d_call: TRBD2; clone_size: -; v_call: TRBV7-2; j_call: TRBJ2-7; cdr3_nt: TGTGCCAGCAGCTTCTTAGCGGGAGGCCTCCCGGAGCAGTACTTC; cdr3_aa: CASSFLAGGLPEQYF
d_call: -; clone_size: -; v_call: TRBV28; j_call: TRBJ2-7; cdr3_nt: TGTGCCAGCACCTTGGGGGCGGCGAGCTCCTACGAGCAGTACTTC; cdr3_aa: CASTLGAASSYEQYF
d_call: TRBD1; clone_size: once; v_call: TRBV5-6; j_call: TRBJ2-5; cdr3_nt: TGTGCCAGCAGCTTAGGACAGGCCCAAGAGACCCAGTACTTC; cdr3_aa: CASSLGQAQETQYF
d_call: TRBD2; clone_size: -; v_call: TRBV9; j_call: TRBJ2-6; cdr3_nt: TGTGCCAGCAGCGTAGGAGGTGCGGGACTAGCGGGAGTTTTTGGGGCCAACGTCCTGACTTTC; cdr3_aa: CASSVGGAGLAGVFGANVLTF
d_call: TRBD1; clone_size: -; v_call: TRBV28; j_call: TRBJ1-5; cdr3_nt: TGTGCCAGCAGACCTCCCCGGGACAGGGTCAATCAGCCCCAGCATTTT; cdr3_aa: CASRPPRDRVNQPQHF
d_call: TRBD1; clone_size: once; v_call: TRBV14; j_call: TRBJ1-2; cdr3_nt: TGTGCCAGCAGCCAAGAGCTTTGGACAGGGGGCAGCGGTGGCTACACCTTC; cdr3_aa: CASSQELWTGGSGGYTF
d_call: TRBD1; clone_size: -; v_call: TRBV7-8; j_call: TRBJ2-5; cdr3_nt: TGTGCCAGCAGCTTTGACAGGGGCAGCGAGACCCAGTACTTC; cdr3_aa: CASSFDRGSETQYF
d_call: TRBD1; clone_size: -; v_call: TRBV19; j_call: TRBJ2-7; cdr3_nt: TGTGCCAGTCTCGGACAGGGTGCCTACGAGCAGTACTTC; cdr3_aa: CASLGQGAYEQYF
d_call: -; clone_size: -; v_call: TRBV30; j_call: TRBJ2-1; cdr3_nt: TGTGCCTGGAGGGTCCGGGATGAGCAGTTCTTC; cdr3_aa: CAWRVRDEQFF
d_call: TRBD1; clone_size: -; v_call: TRBV5-6; j_call: TRBJ2-3; cdr3_nt: TGTGCCAGCAGGCTGGGACAGAGCACAGATACGCAGTATTTT; cdr3_aa: CASRLGQSTDTQYF
d_call: -; clone_size: few; v_call: TRBV11-2; j_call: TRBJ1-2; cdr3_nt: TGTGCCAGCAGCTTAGCGATGCGCTATGGCTACACCTTC; cdr3_aa: CASSLAMRYGYTF
d_call: -; clone_size: once; v_call: TRBV7-2; j_call: TRBJ2-7; cdr3_nt: TGTGCCAGCAGCTTAGAAGGTGCAGGGATCTACGAGCAGTACTTC; cdr3_aa: CASSLEGAGIYEQYF
d_call: TRBD2; clone_size: -; v_call: TRBV5-8; j_call: TRBJ2-3; cdr3_nt: TGTGCCAGCAGTTCCGGGACTAGCGGAACAGATACGCAGTATTTT; cdr3_aa: CASSSGTSGTDTQYF
d_call: -; clone_size: -; v_call: TRBV25-1; j_call: TRBJ2-5; cdr3_nt: TGTGCCAGCAGTGAGTGGCAGACCCAGTACTTC; cdr3_aa: CASSEWQTQYF
d_call: TRBD1; clone_size: -; v_call: TRBV10-3; j_call: TRBJ1-2; cdr3_nt: TGTGCCATCAGTCAAACCACAGGGGCCTACACCTTC; cdr3_aa: CAISQTTGAYTF
d_call: TRBD1; clone_size: -; v_call: TRBV4-2; j_call: TRBJ1-5; cdr3_nt: TGTGCCAGCAGCCAAATTGGGACAGGGGGCAATCAGCCCCAGCATTTT; cdr3_aa: CASSQIGTGGNQPQHF
d_call: -; clone_size: -; v_call: TRBV14; j_call: TRBJ1-2; cdr3_nt: TGTGCCAGCAGCCCTTACCCGACGGGGACTTATGGCTACACCTTC; cdr3_aa: CASSPYPTGTYGYTF
d_call: -; clone_size: -; v_call: TRBV2; j_call: TRBJ2-7; cdr3_nt: TGTGCCAGCAGTGAGAGACTAGGGCCCTACGAGCAGTACTTC; cdr3_aa: CASSERLGPYEQYF
d_call: -; clone_size: few; v_call: TRBV7-2; j_call: TRBJ1-2; cdr3_nt: TGTGCCAGCAGCGCAAATGCTATCTATGGCTACACCTTC; cdr3_aa: CASSANAIYGYTF
d_call: -; clone_size: -; v_call: TRBV27; j_call: TRBJ2-2; cdr3_nt: TGTGCCAGCACCGGGGCCGGGGAGCTGTTTTTT; cdr3_aa: CASTGAGELFF
d_call: TRBD1; clone_size: few; v_call: TRBV19; j_call: TRBJ1-2; cdr3_nt: TGTGCCAGTAGTGATGGACAGGGGTATGGCTACACCTTC; cdr3_aa: CASSDGQGYGYTF
d_call: -; clone_size: -; v_call: TRBV5-6; j_call: TRBJ2-7; cdr3_nt: TGTGCCAGCAGCTCGCCCGGGGGAGTAGGCCACGAGCAGTACTTC; cdr3_aa: CASSSPGGVGHEQYF
d_call: -; clone_size: -; v_call: TRBV18; j_call: TRBJ1-1; cdr3_nt: TGTGCCAGCTCACAAAAGAGCCTGGGGGGTGAAGCTTTCTTT; cdr3_aa: CASSQKSLGGEAFF
d_call: -; clone_size: -; v_call: TRBV9; j_call: TRBJ2-6; cdr3_nt: TGTGCCAGCAGCGGTCGGGGTCGGAGCTCTGGGGCCAACGTCCTGACTTTC; cdr3_aa: CASSGRGRSSGANVLTF
d_call: -; clone_size: -; v_call: TRBV5-6; j_call: TRBJ1-4; cdr3_nt: TGTGCCAGCAGCTTGGGGACAACGGGAGGAAAACTGTTTTTT; cdr3_aa: CASSLGTTGGKLFF
d_call: TRBD1; clone_size: -; v_call: TRBV4-1; j_call: TRBJ2-2; cdr3_nt: TGCGCCAGCAGCCAAGGAGGGACAGGGGATAGTGACACCGGGGAGCTGTTTTTT; cdr3_aa: CASSQGGTGDSDTGELFF
d_call: TRBD1; clone_size: -; v_call: TRBV6-1; j_call: TRBJ2-7; cdr3_nt: TGTGCCATACAACGGACAGGGGGCGATTACGAGCAGTACTTC; cdr3_aa: CAIQRTGGDYEQYF
d_call: TRBD1; clone_size: -; v_call: TRBV6-1; j_call: TRBJ1-4; cdr3_nt: TGTGCCAGCAGTGTCTTGGGACAGGGGGCGCGGTTGTTTGAAAAACTGTTTTTT; cdr3_aa: CASSVLGQGARLFEKLFF
d_call: -; clone_size: -; v_call: TRBV2; j_call: TRBJ2-3; cdr3_nt: TGTGCCAGCAGTCCCTTCGGGTTGACAGATACGCAGTATTTT; cdr3_aa: CASSPFGLTDTQYF
d_call: -; clone_size: -; v_call: TRBV5-4; j_call: TRBJ2-1; cdr3_nt: TGTGCCAGCAGCTCTCCTTATTTCAATGAGCAGTTCTTC; cdr3_aa: CASSSPYFNEQFF